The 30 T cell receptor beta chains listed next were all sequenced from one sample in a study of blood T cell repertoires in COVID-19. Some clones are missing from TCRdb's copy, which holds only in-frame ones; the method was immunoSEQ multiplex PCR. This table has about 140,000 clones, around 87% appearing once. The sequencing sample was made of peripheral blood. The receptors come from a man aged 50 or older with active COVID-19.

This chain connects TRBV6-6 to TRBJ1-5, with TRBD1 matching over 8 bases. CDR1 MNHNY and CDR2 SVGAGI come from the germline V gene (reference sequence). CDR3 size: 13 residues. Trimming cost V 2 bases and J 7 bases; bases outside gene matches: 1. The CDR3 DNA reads TGTGCCAGCAGTTACCGGACAGGGCAGCCCCAGCATTTT. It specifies CASSYRTGQPQHF.

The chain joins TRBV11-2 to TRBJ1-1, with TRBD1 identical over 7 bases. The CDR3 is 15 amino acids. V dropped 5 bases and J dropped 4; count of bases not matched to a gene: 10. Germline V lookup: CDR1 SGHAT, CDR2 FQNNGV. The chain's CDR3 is CASSADRAGGTEAFF. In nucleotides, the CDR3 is TGTGCCAGCAGCGCAGACAGGGCAGGGGGCACTGAAGCTTTCTTT.

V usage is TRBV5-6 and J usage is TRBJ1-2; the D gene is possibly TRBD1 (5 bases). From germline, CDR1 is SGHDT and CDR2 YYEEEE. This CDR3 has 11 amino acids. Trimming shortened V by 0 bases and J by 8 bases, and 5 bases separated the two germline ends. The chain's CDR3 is CASSLAGGYTF. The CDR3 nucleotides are TGTGCCAGCAGCTTGGCAGGGGGCTACACCTTC.

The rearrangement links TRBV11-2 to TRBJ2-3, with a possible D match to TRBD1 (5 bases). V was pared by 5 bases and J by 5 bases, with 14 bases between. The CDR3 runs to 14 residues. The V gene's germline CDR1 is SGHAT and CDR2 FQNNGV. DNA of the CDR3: TGTGCCAGCAGCCCGTCCCGACAGCAAGATACGCAGTATTTT. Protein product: CASSPSRQQDTQYF.

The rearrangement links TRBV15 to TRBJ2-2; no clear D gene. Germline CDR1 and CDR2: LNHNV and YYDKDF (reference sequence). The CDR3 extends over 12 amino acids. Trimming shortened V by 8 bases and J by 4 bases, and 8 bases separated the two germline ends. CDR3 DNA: TGTGCCACCTCGATGGCCACCGGGGAGCTGTTTTTT. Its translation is CATSMATGELFF.

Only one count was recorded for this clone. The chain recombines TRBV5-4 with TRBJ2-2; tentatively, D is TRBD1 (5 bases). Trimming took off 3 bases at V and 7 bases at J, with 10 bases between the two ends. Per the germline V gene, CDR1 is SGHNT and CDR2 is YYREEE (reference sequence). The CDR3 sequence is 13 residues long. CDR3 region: CASSSDSVGELFF. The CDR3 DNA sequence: TGTGCCAGCAGCTCAGACAGTGTCGGGGAGCTGTTTTTT.

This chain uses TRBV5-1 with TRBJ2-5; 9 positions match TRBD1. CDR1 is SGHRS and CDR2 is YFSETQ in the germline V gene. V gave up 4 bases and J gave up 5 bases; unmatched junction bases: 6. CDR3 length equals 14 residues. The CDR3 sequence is CASSPGQGTETQYF. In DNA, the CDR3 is TGCGCCAGCAGCCCGGGACAGGGAACGGAGACCCAGTACTTC. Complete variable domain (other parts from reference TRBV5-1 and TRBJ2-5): KAGVTQTPRYLIKTRGQQVTLSCSPISGHRSVSWYQQTPGQGLQFLFEYFSETQRNKGNFPGRFSGRQFSNSRSEMNVSTLELGDSALYLCASSPGQGTETQYFGPGTRLLVL.

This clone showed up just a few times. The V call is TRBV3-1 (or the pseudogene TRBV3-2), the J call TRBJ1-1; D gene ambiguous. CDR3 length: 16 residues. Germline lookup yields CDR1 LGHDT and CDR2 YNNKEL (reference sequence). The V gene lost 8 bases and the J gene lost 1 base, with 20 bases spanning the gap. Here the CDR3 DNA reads TGTGCCAGCGCAGCCAAGGGAATAGGAGGGAACACTGAAGCTTTCTTT. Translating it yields CASAAKGIGGNTEAFF.

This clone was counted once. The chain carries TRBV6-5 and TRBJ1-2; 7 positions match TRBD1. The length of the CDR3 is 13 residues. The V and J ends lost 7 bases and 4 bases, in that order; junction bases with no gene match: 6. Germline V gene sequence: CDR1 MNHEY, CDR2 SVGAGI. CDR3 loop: CASKTTGTYGYTF. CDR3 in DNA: TGTGCCAGCAAGACGACAGGGACCTATGGCTACACCTTC.

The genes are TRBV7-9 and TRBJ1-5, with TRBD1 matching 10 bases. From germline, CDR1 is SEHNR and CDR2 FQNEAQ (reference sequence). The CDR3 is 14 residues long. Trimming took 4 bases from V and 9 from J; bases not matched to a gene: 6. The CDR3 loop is CASSYDRGQWPQHF. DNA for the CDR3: TGTGCCAGCAGCTATGACAGGGGGCAGTGGCCCCAGCATTTT.

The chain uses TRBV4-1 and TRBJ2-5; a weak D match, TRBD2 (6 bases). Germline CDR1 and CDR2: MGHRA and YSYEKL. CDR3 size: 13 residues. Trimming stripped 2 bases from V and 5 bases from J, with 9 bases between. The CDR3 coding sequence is TGCGCCAGCAGCCAATGGACTAAGGAGACCCAGTACTTC. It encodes CASSQWTKETQYF.

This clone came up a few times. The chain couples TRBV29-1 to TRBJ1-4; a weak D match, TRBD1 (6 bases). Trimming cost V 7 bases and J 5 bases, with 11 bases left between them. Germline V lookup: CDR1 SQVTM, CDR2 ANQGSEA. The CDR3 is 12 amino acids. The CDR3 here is CSAGQPNEKLFF. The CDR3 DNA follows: TGCAGCGCCGGACAGCCGAATGAAAAACTGTTTTTT.

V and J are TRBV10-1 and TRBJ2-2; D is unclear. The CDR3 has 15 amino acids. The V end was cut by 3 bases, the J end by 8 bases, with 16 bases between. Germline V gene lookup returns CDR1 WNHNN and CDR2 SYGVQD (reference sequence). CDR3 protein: CASSEKQSSSGELFF. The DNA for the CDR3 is TGCGCCAGCAGTGAAAAACAGAGCAGTTCAGGGGAGCTGTTTTTT.

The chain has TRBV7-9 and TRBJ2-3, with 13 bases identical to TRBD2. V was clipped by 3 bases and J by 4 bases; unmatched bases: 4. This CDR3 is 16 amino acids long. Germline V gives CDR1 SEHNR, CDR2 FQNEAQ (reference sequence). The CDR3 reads CASSFGTSGASDTQYF. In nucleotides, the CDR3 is TGTGCCAGCAGCTTCGGGACTAGCGGGGCGTCAGATACGCAGTATTTT.

The CDR3 region has the DNA TGTGCCAGCAGTTACGGCACAGGGAATAACGAGCAGTACTTC. Translated: CASSYGTGNNEQYF. The genes are TRBV6-6 and TRBJ2-7; possibly TRBD1 for D (6 bases). Per germline, CDR1 MNHNY and CDR2 SVGAGI (reference sequence). This CDR3 has 14 amino acids. V gave up 2 bases and J gave up 5 bases, with 13 bases separating them.

CDR3 protein: CASSGRQGLVSYGYTF. Written as DNA, the CDR3 is TGTGCCAGCAGTGGACGACAGGGGTTGGTGAGCTATGGCTACACCTTC. The V and J genes are TRBV6-1 and TRBJ1-2, with TRBD1 matching 8 bases. V dropped 4 bases and J dropped 4; count of bases not matched to a gene: 11. Germline V gene sequence: CDR1 MNHNS, CDR2 SASEGT. This CDR3 region has 16 residues.

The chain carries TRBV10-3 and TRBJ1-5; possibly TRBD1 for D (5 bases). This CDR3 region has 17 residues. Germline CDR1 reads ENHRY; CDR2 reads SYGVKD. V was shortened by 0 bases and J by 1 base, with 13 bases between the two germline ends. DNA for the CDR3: TGTGCCATCAGTGAGTCGATAGGGTGGGGCAGCAATCAGCCCCAGCATTTT. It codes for CAISESIGWGSNQPQHF.

CDR3 sequence (DNA): TGTGCCAGCAGTAGGGGGTCGGATGGCTACACCTTC. The encoded protein is CASSRGSDGYTF. The V gene is TRBV6-5, the J gene TRBJ1-2, with D perhaps TRBD1 (6 bases). Trimming removed 5 bases from V and 6 bases from J, with 10 bases in between. CDR3 size: 12 residues. The V gene's germline CDR1 is MNHEY and CDR2 SVGAGI.

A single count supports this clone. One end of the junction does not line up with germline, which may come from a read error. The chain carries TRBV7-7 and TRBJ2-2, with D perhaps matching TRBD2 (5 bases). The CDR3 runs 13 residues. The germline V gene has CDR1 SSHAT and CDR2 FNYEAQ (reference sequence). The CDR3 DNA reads TGTGCTAGCAGCTCGACTATGGGAGGGGAGCTGTTTTTT. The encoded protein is CASSSTMGGELFF.

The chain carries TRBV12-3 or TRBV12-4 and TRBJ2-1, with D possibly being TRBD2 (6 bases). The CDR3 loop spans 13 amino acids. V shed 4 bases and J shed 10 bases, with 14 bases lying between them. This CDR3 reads CASSSGTLREQFF. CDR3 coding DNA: TGTGCCAGCAGTTCCGGGACTCTACGGGAGCAGTTCTTC.

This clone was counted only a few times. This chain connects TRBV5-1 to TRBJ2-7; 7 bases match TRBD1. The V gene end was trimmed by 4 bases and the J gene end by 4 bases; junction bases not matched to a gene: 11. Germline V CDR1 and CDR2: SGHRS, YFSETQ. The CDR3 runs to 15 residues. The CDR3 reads CASSPSGTEPYEQYF. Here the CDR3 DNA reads TGCGCCAGCAGCCCCTCCGGGACAGAACCGTACGAGCAGTACTTC.

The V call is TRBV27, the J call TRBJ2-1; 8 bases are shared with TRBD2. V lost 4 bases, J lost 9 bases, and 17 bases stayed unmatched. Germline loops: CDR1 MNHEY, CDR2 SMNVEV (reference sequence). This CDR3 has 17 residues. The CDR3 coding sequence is TGTGCCAGCAGTTCCCGACCCCCGGGGGGGGCATGTACTGAGCAGTTCTTC. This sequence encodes CASSSRPPGGACTEQFF.

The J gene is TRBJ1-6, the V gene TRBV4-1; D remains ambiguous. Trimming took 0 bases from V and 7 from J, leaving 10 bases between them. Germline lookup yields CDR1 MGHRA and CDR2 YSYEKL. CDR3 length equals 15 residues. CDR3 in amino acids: CASSQETGLNSPLHF. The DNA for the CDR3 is TGCGCCAGCAGCCAAGAGACTGGCCTGAATTCACCCCTCCACTTT.

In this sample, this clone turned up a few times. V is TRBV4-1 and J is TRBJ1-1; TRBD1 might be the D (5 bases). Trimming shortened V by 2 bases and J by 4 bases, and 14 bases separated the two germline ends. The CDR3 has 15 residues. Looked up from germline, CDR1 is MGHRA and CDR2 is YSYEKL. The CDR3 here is CASSQTDSHLTEAFF. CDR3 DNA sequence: TGCGCCAGCAGCCAAACTGACAGCCATCTCACTGAAGCTTTCTTT.

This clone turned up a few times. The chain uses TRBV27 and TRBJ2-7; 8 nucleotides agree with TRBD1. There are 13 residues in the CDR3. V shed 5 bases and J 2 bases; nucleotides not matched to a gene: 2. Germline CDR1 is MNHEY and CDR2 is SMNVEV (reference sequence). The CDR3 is CASSPDRAYEQYF. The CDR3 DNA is TGTGCCAGCAGTCCGGACAGGGCCTACGAGCAGTACTTC.

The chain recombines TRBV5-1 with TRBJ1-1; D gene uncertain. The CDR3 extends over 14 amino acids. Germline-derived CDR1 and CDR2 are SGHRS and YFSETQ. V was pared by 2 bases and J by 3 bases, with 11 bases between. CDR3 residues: CASSFSGIHTEAFF. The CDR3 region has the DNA TGCGCCAGCAGCTTTTCGGGTATCCACACTGAAGCTTTCTTT.

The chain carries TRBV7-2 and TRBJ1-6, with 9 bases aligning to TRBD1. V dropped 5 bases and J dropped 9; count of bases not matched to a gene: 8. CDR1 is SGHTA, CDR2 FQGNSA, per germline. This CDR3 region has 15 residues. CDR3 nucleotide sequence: TGTGCCAGCAGCCCTTCCGGGACAGGGACTTCACCCCTCCACTTT. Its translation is CASSPSGTGTSPLHF.

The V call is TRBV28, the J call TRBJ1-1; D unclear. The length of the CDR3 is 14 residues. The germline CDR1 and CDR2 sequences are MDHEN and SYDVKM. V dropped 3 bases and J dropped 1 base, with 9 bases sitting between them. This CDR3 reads CASSFDHRNTEAFF. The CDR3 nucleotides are TGTGCCAGCAGTTTCGATCACAGGAACACTGAAGCTTTCTTT.

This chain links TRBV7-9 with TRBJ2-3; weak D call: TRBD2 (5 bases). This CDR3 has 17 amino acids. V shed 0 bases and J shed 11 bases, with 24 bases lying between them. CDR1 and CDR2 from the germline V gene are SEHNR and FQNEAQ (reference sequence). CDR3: CASSLAAGSHRYEGQYF. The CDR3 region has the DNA TGTGCCAGCAGCTTAGCGGCCGGGTCGCACAGATACGAGGGGCAGTATTTT.

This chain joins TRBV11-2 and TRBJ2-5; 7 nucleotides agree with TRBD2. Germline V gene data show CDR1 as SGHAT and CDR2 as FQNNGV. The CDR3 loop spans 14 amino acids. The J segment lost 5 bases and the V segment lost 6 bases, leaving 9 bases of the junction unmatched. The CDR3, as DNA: TGTGCCAGCAGGCCCATTGCGGGGGTTGAGACCCAGTACTTC. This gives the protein CASRPIAGVETQYF.